Listed here are 30 T cell receptor beta chains from one sample, sequenced in a study of T cell responses to AZD1222 COVID-19 vaccine. The repertoire was sequenced with immunoSEQ multiplex PCR; TCRdb's copy has only in-frame clones and lacks some. The data contain some 110,000 clones, approximately 93% of them singletons. The sample here was peripheral blood, taken on day 0 of AZD1222 vaccination. Source of these receptors: an adult in good health.

CDR3 in amino acids: CASSSGTGAAGSPLHF. The DNA of the CDR3 is TGCGCCAGCAGCTCCGGGACAGGGGCCGCGGGTTCACCCCTCCACTTT. The chain joins TRBV5-1 to TRBJ1-6, with TRBD1 identical over 10 bases. The CDR3 has 16 residues. The V gene's germline CDR1 is SGHRS and CDR2 YFSETQ. V gave up 3 bases and J gave up 9 bases; unmatched junction bases: 9.

This clone was counted between two and nine times. The rearrangement uses TRBV6-5 and TRBJ1-1; no reliable D call. V gave up 2 bases and J gave up 3 bases, with 7 bases separating them. This CDR3 is built from 13 residues. Germline values: CDR1 MNHEY, CDR2 SVGAGI. The CDR3 protein is CASSYRWDTEAFF. The DNA of the CDR3 is TGTGCCAGCAGTTACCGGTGGGACACTGAAGCTTTCTTT.

CDR3: CASMAGHEQFF. Here the CDR3 DNA reads TGTGCCAGTATGGCAGGCCATGAGCAGTTCTTC. The gene calls are TRBV19 and TRBJ2-1; D is unresolved. The germline gives CDR1 LNHDA, CDR2 SQIVND (reference sequence). The V end lost 7 bases, the J end lost 8 bases, and 9 bases lay between the germline ends. CDR3 size: 11 residues.

This sequence joins TRBV2 and TRBJ1-1, with D possibly TRBD1 on 6 matching bases. Germline assignment: CDR1 SNHLY and CDR2 FYNNEI. The CDR3 is 18 residues long. V lost 3 bases to trimming and J lost 1 base, with 21 bases between them. This CDR3 is CASSDPGASPTRNTEAFF. The CDR3 DNA is TGTGCCAGCAGTGACCCGGGGGCCAGTCCGACCCGGAACACTGAAGCTTTCTTT.

V gene TRBV7-9 combines with J gene TRBJ1-4; unclear D gene. Per the germline V gene, CDR1 is SEHNR and CDR2 is FQNEAQ (reference sequence). The CDR3 is made up of 15 amino acids. V was clipped by 2 bases and J by 5 bases, with 12 bases between them. CDR3: CASSLMAGPNEKLFF. The DNA for the CDR3 is TGTGCCAGCAGCTTAATGGCAGGTCCGAATGAAAAACTGTTTTTT.

A remark on this clone: A read error may explain this, as a much larger clone is one base away. This chain connects TRBV6-5 to TRBJ2-7, with 9 positions matching TRBD1. V shed 6 bases and J 3 bases; nucleotides not matched to a gene: 3. The CDR3 is 13 residues long. Germline V lookup: CDR1 MNHEY, CDR2 SVGAGI. This chain's CDR3 is CASSSGQGYEQYF. The CDR3, as DNA: TGTGCCAGCAGCTCGGGACAGGGCTACGAGCAGTACTTC.

The gene calls are TRBV28 and TRBJ2-5, with D perhaps TRBD1 or TRBD2 (6 bases each). Germline CDR1 and CDR2: MDHEN and SYDVKM. The CDR3 totals 14 residues. V was pared by 6 bases and J by 3 bases, with 14 bases between. CDR3 sequence: CASRPMGGEETQYF. The CDR3 DNA reads as TGTGCCAGCAGGCCCATGGGGGGCGAAGAGACCCAGTACTTC.

This clone is a singleton in its sample. The chain uses TRBV4-1 and TRBJ1-5, with TRBD1 identical over 7 bases. The V gene's germline CDR1 is MGHRA and CDR2 YSYEKL. Trimming cost V 0 bases and J 8 bases; bases outside gene matches: 10. The CDR3 length is 16 residues. In DNA form, the CDR3 reads TGCGCCAGCAGCCAAGATTTCGAGGGGGCGCGGAAGCCCCAGCATTTT. The encoded protein is CASSQDFEGARKPQHF.

CDR3 region: CASSTPNRRAGELFF. As DNA, the CDR3 is TGTGCCAGTAGTACCCCCAACAGGAGGGCCGGGGAGCTGTTTTTT. J is TRBJ2-2 and V is TRBV19; tentative D call: TRBD2 (6 bases). This CDR3 contains 15 residues. Per the germline V gene, CDR1 is LNHDA and CDR2 is SQIVND (reference sequence). The V end was cut by 4 bases, the J end by 6 bases, with 15 bases between.

The chain joins TRBV5-1 to TRBJ2-5, with D hard to call. Trimming shortened V by 4 bases and J by 5 bases, and 15 bases separated the two germline ends. Germline CDR1 SGHRS, CDR2 YFSETQ. The CDR3 consists of 14 residues. CDR3 in amino acids: CASSLTTLGETQYF. The CDR3 DNA reads as TGCGCCAGCAGCCTCACCACCCTAGGGGAGACCCAGTACTTC.

V gene TRBV12-5 combines with J gene TRBJ2-7; D unresolved. The germline CDR1 and CDR2 sequences are LGHNT and FRNRAP. The CDR3 runs 13 residues. V dropped 1 base and J dropped 2 bases, with 6 bases sitting between them. DNA of the CDR3: TGTGCTAGTGGTTTGGAGCAAACCTACGAGCAGTACTTC. It is translated as CASGLEQTYEQYF.

The chain has TRBV2 and TRBJ1-6; D not resolved. CDR1 and CDR2 (germline): SNHLY, FYNNEI. The CDR3 loop spans 14 amino acids. Trimming removed 6 bases from V and 8 bases from J, with 14 bases in between. Written as DNA, the CDR3 is TGTGCCAGCAGGCTAAAGACGGCTGATTCACCCCTCCACTTT. Amino acid sequence: CASRLKTADSPLHF.

Note on this clone: An end of the junction differs from the germline gene, which may be a read error. This chain uses TRBV7-2 with TRBJ2-5; the match to TRBD2 covers 7 bases. CDR3 length: 16 amino acids. CDR1 is SGHTA, CDR2 FQGNSA, per germline. CDR3 nucleotides: TGTGCCAGCAGCTTAGTAGCACTAGCGACCCAAGAGGCCCAGTACTTC. Protein sequence: CASSLVALATQEAQYF. Based on the CDR3 plus reference TRBV7-2 and TRBJ2-5, the full variable domain is GAGVSQSPSNKVTEKGKDVELRCDPISGHTALYWYRQSLGQGLEFLIYFQGNSAPDKSGLPSDRFSAERTGGSVSTLTIQRTQQEDSAVYLCASSLVALATQEAQYFGPGTRLLVL.

This chain uses TRBV7-9 with TRBJ1-4, with 7 bases aligning to TRBD1. This CDR3 spans 16 amino acids. Per the germline V gene, CDR1 is SEHNR and CDR2 is FQNEAQ (reference sequence). The ends lost 5 bases at V and 8 bases at J; junction bases unmatched: 14. CDR3: CASSTLRGTVGEKLFF. CDR3 DNA sequence: TGTGCCAGCAGCACCCTCCGGGGGACAGTAGGAGAAAAACTGTTTTTT.

The chain links TRBV9 to TRBJ2-1; D remains ambiguous. Trimming shortened V by 1 base and J by 4 bases, and 6 bases separated the two germline ends. CDR3 length equals 13 residues. Germline-derived CDR1 and CDR2 are SGDLS and YYNGEE. The CDR3 DNA sequence: TGTGCCAGCAGCGTAAGCGAATACAATGAGCAGTTCTTC. Encoded protein: CASSVSEYNEQFF.

The chain joins TRBV28 to TRBJ2-1, with TRBD2 identical over 14 bases. CDR1 MDHEN and CDR2 SYDVKM come from the germline V gene. This CDR3 has 16 residues. Trimming cost V 5 bases and J 10 bases; bases outside gene matches: 10. CDR3 sequence (DNA): TGTGCCAGCAGTCCTAAACGGACTAGCGGGAGGAACGAGCAGTTCTTC. This encodes CASSPKRTSGRNEQFF. The variable domain in full, with the rest retrieved from reference TRBV28 and TRBJ2-1, is DVKVTQSSRYLVKRTGEKVFLECVQDMDHENMFWYRQDPGLGLRLIYFSYDVKMKEKGDIPEGYSVSREKKERFSLILESASTNQTSMYLCASSPKRTSGRNEQFFGPGTRLTVL.

This clone was detected a few times. The chain employs TRBV30 and TRBJ1-2, with unresolved D. Germline CDR1 is GTSNPN and CDR2 is SVGIG (reference sequence). The V and J ends lost 0 bases and 1 base respectively, with 21 bases between them. The CDR3 covers 18 residues. The CDR3 loop reads CAWSVRPQVPRNNYGYTF. The CDR3 region has the DNA TGTGCCTGGAGTGTACGGCCCCAGGTGCCCCGTAATAACTATGGCTACACCTTC.

This chain uses TRBV9 with TRBJ2-7; D is ambiguous. The germline gives CDR1 SGDLS, CDR2 YYNGEE. This CDR3 is 13 amino acids long. Deletions cut 4 bases from V and 4 bases from J, with 12 bases between. The CDR3 sequence: CASSPDLGYEQYF. CDR3 nucleotide sequence: TGTGCCAGCAGCCCAGACCTGGGTTACGAGCAGTACTTC.

This clone was observed a single time. The V gene is TRBV18, the J gene TRBJ2-1; 10 nucleotides align to TRBD2. CDR1 and CDR2 (germline): KGHSH, LQKENI. The CDR3 length is 19 residues. Unmatched junction bases numbered 14, after V lost 6 bases and J lost 0 bases. CDR3 in amino acids: CASSYGLAAPRSSYNEQFF. CDR3 nucleotide sequence: TGTGCCAGCTCGTATGGACTAGCGGCCCCCCGCAGCTCCTACAATGAGCAGTTCTTC. Looking up the rest from reference TRBV18 and TRBJ2-1 gives the full variable domain: NAGVMQNPRHLVRRRGQEARLRCSPMKGHSHVYWYRQLPEEGLKFMVYLQKENIIDESGMPKERFSAEFPKEGPSILRIQQVVRGDSAAYFCASSYGLAAPRSSYNEQFFGPGTRLTVL.

V gene TRBV13 combines with J gene TRBJ1-2; 8 positions agree with TRBD1. The CDR3 extends over 15 amino acids. Germline V gene sequence: CDR1 PRHDT, CDR2 FYEKMQ (reference sequence). V was pared by 5 bases and J by 4 bases, with 9 bases of the junction left unmatched. The CDR3: CASSKDQGAGYGYTF. CDR3 DNA: TGTGCCAGCAGCAAAGACCAGGGGGCAGGCTATGGCTACACCTTC.

The chain is built from TRBV6-5 and TRBJ1-3; D uncertain. V lost 7 bases and J lost 0, with 10 bases in between. The CDR3 has 14 residues. Germline CDR1 reads MNHEY; CDR2 reads SVGAGI. CDR3 amino acids: CASTRAVSGNTIYF. The CDR3 region has the DNA TGTGCCAGCACACGGGCGGTCTCTGGAAACACCATATATTTT.

This chain joins TRBV11-2 and TRBJ2-7; D ambiguous. The ends were cut back, 2 bases at V and 7 bases at J, with 12 bases in the middle. The CDR3 sequence is 13 residues long. The germline V gene has CDR1 SGHAT and CDR2 FQNNGV. CDR3 nucleotide sequence: TGTGCCAGCAGCTTAACAAGGGAAGGGGAGCAGTACTTC. Translating it yields CASSLTREGEQYF.

This clone was seen only once. The chain couples TRBV5-1 to TRBJ2-1; D uncertain. Germline CDR1 reads SGHRS; CDR2 reads YFSETQ. The CDR3 has 16 residues. Deletions cut 0 bases from V and 4 bases from J, with 14 bases between. Here the CDR3 reads CASSLASGNPYNEQFF. The DNA of the CDR3 is TGCGCCAGCAGCTTGGCCTCTGGGAACCCTTACAATGAGCAGTTCTTC.

The rearrangement uses TRBV11-3 and TRBJ2-7; possibly TRBD1 for D (7 bases). Germline values: CDR1 SGHNT, CDR2 YENEEA. This CDR3 is built from 17 residues. V shed 5 bases and J shed 6 bases, with 26 bases lying between them. The CDR3: CASSDNTLWRGHCEQYF. CDR3 sequence (DNA): TGTGCCAGCAGCGATAATACCTTGTGGAGGGGGCATTGCGAGCAGTACTTC.

The chain joins TRBV18 to TRBJ2-1; D unclear. The CDR3 has 15 residues. Germline CDR1 reads KGHSH; CDR2 reads LQKENI. V lost 0 bases to trimming and J lost 0 bases, with 6 bases between them. CDR3 coding DNA: TGTGCCAGCTCACCACCCGTGAGCTCCTACAATGAGCAGTTCTTC. This gives the protein CASSPPVSSYNEQFF.

The chain couples TRBV4-1 to TRBJ1-5; D is perhaps TRBD1 (6 bases). The CDR3 spans 15 residues. V shed 1 base and J shed 7 bases, with 14 bases lying between them. In germline, CDR1 is MGHRA, CDR2 YSYEKL. The CDR3 DNA reads TGCGCCAGCAGCCAAGCCCCCCAGGGGTGGCAGCCCCAGCATTTT. It yields the protein CASSQAPQGWQPQHF.

J is TRBJ2-4 and V is TRBV5-4, with TRBD2 matching over 7 bases. Germline loops: CDR1 SGHNT, CDR2 YYREEE (reference sequence). The CDR3 has 16 amino acids. After removal of 6 bases from V and 5 bases from J, the junction contained 14 bases not matched to a gene. CDR3 coding DNA: TGTGCCAGCACCCTAATGGGTGGGAGCGGGGAAAACATTCAGTACTTC. Translating it yields CASTLMGGSGENIQYF.

The V and J genes are TRBV29-1 and TRBJ2-5, with 8 nucleotides matching TRBD2. The CDR3 contains 15 residues. Per germline, CDR1 SQVTM and CDR2 ANQGSEA. V lost 7 bases and J lost 5; bases outside the gene matches: 15. The DNA of the CDR3 is TGCAGCGCCGATGAATCCGGGAGGGTCGGGGAGACCCAGTACTTC. Its translation: CSADESGRVGETQYF.

The chain carries TRBV6-1 and TRBJ2-3; TRBD2 might be the D (6 bases). CDR1 MNHNS and CDR2 SASEGT come from the germline V gene. The CDR3 is made up of 17 amino acids. V lost 2 bases to trimming and J lost 4 bases, with 19 bases between them. The CDR3: CASSERGLARVSDTQYF. As DNA, the CDR3 is TGTGCCAGCAGTGAACGAGGTCTAGCGAGAGTGTCAGATACGCAGTATTTT.

The gene calls are TRBV7-2 and TRBJ2-5; D could derive from TRBD1 or TRBD2 (6 bases each). The CDR3 has 14 amino acids. The germline gives CDR1 SGHTA, CDR2 FQGNSA. Trimming removed 7 bases from V and 4 bases from J, with 16 bases in between. The CDR3 sequence is CASTPRGESETQYF. CDR3 nucleotides: TGTGCCAGCACCCCGAGGGGGGAATCAGAGACCCAGTACTTC.